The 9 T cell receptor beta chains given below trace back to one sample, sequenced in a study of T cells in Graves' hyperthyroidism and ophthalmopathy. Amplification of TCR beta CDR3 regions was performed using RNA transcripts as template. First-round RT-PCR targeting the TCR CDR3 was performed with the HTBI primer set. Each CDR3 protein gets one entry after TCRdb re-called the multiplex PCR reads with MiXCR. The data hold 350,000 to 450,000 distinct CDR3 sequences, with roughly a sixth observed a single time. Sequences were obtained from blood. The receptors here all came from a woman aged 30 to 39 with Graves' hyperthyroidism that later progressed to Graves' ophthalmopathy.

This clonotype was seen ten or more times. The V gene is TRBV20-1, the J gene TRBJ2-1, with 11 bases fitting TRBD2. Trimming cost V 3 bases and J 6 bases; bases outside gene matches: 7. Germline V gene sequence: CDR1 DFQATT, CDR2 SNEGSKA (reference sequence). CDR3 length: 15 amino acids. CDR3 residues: CSASPSGGPPNEQFF. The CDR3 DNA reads TGCAGTGCTAGTCCTAGCGGGGGGCCCCCCAATGAGCAGTTCTTC.

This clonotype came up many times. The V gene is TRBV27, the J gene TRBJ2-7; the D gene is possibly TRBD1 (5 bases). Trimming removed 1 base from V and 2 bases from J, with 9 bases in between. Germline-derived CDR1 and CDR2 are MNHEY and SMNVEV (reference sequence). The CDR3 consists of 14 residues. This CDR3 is CASSLLPRAYEQYF. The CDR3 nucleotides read TGTGCCAGCAGTTTATTGCCCAGGGCCTACGAGCAGTACTTC.

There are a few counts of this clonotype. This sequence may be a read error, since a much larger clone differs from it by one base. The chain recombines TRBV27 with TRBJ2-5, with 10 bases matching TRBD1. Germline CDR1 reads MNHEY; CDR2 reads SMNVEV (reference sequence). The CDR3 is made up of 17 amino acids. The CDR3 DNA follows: TGTGCCAGCAGTCCAATACGACCGGGACAGGGGAAAGAGACCCAGCACTTC. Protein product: CASSPIRPGQGKETQHF.

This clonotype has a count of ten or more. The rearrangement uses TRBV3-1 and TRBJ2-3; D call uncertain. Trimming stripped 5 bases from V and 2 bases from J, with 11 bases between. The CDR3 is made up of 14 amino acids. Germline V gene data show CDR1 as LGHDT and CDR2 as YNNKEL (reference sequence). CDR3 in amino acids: CASSGKGYTDTQYF. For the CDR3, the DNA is TGTGCCAGCAGCGGAAAAGGGTACACAGATACGCAGTATTTT.

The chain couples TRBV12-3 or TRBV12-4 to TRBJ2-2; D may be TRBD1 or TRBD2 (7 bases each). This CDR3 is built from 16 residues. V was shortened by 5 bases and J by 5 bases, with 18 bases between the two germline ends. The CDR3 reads CASSPVGGGRTGELFF. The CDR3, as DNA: TGTGCCAGCAGTCCAGTGGGAGGGGGCAGGACCGGGGAGCTGTTTTTT.

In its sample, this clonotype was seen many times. CDR3 nucleotides: TGCGCCAGCAGCTTAGGGACAGGTGGAACCTACGAGCAGTACTTC. Encoded protein: CASSLGTGGTYEQYF. The chain links TRBV5-1 to TRBJ2-7; TRBD1 aligns across 8 bases. The junction had 6 bases not matched to a gene; V was cut back by 2 bases and J by 2 bases. CDR1 is SGHRS, CDR2 YFSETQ, per germline. The CDR3 runs 15 residues.

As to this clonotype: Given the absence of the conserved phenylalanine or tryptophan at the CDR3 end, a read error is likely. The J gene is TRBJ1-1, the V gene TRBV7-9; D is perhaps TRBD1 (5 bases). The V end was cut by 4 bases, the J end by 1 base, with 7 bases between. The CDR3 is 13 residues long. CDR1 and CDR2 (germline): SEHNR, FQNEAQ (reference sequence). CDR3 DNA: TGTGCCAGCAGCTCAGGACAGAACACTGAAGCTTTCCTT. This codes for CASSSGQNTEAFL.

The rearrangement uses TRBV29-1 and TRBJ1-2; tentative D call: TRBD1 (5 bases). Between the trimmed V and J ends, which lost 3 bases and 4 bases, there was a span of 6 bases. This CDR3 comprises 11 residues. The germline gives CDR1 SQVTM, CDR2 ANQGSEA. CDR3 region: CSVDQGYGYTF. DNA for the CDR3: TGCAGCGTTGACCAGGGCTATGGCTACACCTTC.

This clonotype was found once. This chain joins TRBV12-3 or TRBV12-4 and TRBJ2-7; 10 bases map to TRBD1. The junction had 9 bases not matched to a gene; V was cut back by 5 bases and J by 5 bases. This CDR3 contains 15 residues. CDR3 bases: TGTGCCAGCAGTCCTCATCCGGGACAGGGGAACGAGCAGTACTTC. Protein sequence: CASSPHPGQGNEQYF.